The entry that follows covers one T cell receptor (beta chain) sequence. The antigen is unknown. The data were taken from a study of T cells in Graves' hyperthyroidism and ophthalmopathy. Study-wide context: Sampling of peripheral blood happened at initial diagnosis, prior to any treatment. Notes on the study in general: The majority of expanded thyroid clonotypes above 0.001 also appeared in blood.

V lost 8 bases, J lost 5 bases, and 3 bases stayed unmatched. Germline loops: CDR1 MNHNS, CDR2 SASEGT. The CDR3 spans 13 residues. The TCR beta CDR3 regions underwent amplification using RNA transcripts as the source. Researchers ran a first-round RT-PCR on the TCR CDR3 using the HTBI primer set. MiXCR was run by TCRdb on the multiplex PCR reads, yielding one entry per CDR3 protein. The sample consists of hundreds of thousands of distinct CDR3 sequences, over 12% of them appearing once. Lactation, pregnancy, other autoimmune disease or uncontrolled infection led to exclusion of patients. Diagnosis relied on clinical symptoms, serum thyroxine and TRAb, thyroid ultrasound and orbital computed tomography.

The specimen sequenced was blood. This clonotype was obtained from a woman in her forties with Graves' ophthalmopathy. This rearrangement joins TRBV6-1 to TRBJ2-2; the match to TRBD1 covers 9 bases. CDR3 sequence reads: CASSGTGTGELFF. The CDR3 DNA reads TGTGCCAGCTCCGGGACAGGGACCGGGGAGCTGTTTTTT.